What follows are 31 T cell receptor beta chains derived from one specimen sequenced in a study of tumor-infiltrating lymphocytes in oesophageal squamous cell carcinoma. MiXCR was run by TCRdb on the PCR reads, yielding one entry per CDR3 protein. Here the sample spans approximately 22,000 distinct CDR3 sequences, under 35% being singletons. Sequencing was done on a sample of esophageal tumor tissue. These TCRs come from a female donor with esophageal squamous cell carcinoma.

In this sample, this clonotype turned up a few times. The chain has TRBV9 and TRBJ2-7; weak D call: TRBD2 (5 bases). Germline assignment: CDR1 SGDLS and CDR2 YYNGEE. The CDR3 extends over 14 amino acids. Trimming stripped 0 bases from V and 7 bases from J, with 14 bases between. The CDR3 nucleotides read TGTGCCAGCAGCGTAGACGGGGATTTTAGAGAGCAGTACTTC. This encodes CASSVDGDFREQYF.

The V call is TRBV10-1, the J call TRBJ2-1; the match to TRBD2 covers 13 bases. The CDR3 runs to 17 residues. Per germline, CDR1 WNHNN and CDR2 SYGVQD (reference sequence). V gave up 5 bases and J gave up 10 bases; unmatched junction bases: 14. The CDR3 nucleotides read TGCGCCAGCAGTACAGGGACTAGCGGGGCCCCACTTCGGGAGCAGTTCTTC. This gives the protein CASSTGTSGAPLREQFF.

Within the sample, this clonotype is medium-sized (0.01 to 0.1%). The V call is TRBV11-2, the J call TRBJ2-1; possible D gene TRBD2, 5 bases. Germline V gives CDR1 SGHAT, CDR2 FQNNGV. This CDR3 is built from 17 residues. Between the trimmed V and J ends, which lost 3 bases and 3 bases, there was a span of 18 bases. The CDR3 DNA reads TGTGCCAGCAGCTTCACTCCGTCAAGCGGCAACTACAATGAGCAGTTCTTC. Its protein product is CASSFTPSSGNYNEQFF.

This clonotype was observed a single time. The J gene is TRBJ2-7, the V gene TRBV7-2; 8 nucleotides match TRBD2. V shed 5 bases, J shed 5 bases, and the junction held 11 bases outside the gene matches. The CDR3 totals 15 residues. The germline CDR1 and CDR2 sequences are SGHTA and FQGNSA. The CDR3 sequence is CASSGGGTRVHEQYF. DNA for the CDR3: TGTGCCAGCAGCGGAGGTGGGACTAGAGTCCACGAGCAGTACTTC.

The chain links TRBV29-1 to TRBJ1-3; D uncertain. CDR1 is SQVTM, CDR2 ANQGSEA, per germline. The CDR3 runs to 12 residues. Trimming removed 3 bases at V and 2 bases at J, with 5 bases between. CDR3 nucleotides: TGCAGCGTTGACACAGCTGGAAACACCATATATTTT. This gives the protein CSVDTAGNTIYF.

Regarding this clonotype: A much bigger clone sits one base away, suggesting this may be a read error. V usage is TRBV25-1 and J usage is TRBJ2-3, with 7 bases lining up with TRBD1. Germline trimming cut 5 bases from V and 14 bases from J; bases unmatched to any gene: 25. Germline CDR1 is MGHDK and CDR2 is SYGVNS. The CDR3 length is 17 residues. The DNA of the CDR3 is TGTGCCAGCAGTAGCCTTGGGACAGCGGCTGACACCGGGGAGCTGTATTTT. It is translated as CASSSLGTAADTGELYF.

J is TRBJ2-3 and V is TRBV7-2; D possibly corresponds to TRBD1 (6 bases). The CDR3 is 14 amino acids. The germline V and J ends were trimmed by 1 base and 12 bases, with 17 bases remaining between them. The V gene's germline CDR1 is SGHTA and CDR2 FQGNSA. CDR3 sequence reads: CASSLGDNYLPQYF. CDR3 bases: TGTGCCAGCAGCTTAGGGGACAACTACCTCCCCCAGTATTTT.

Note on this clonotype: The CDR3 ends on some other residue instead of the conserved phenylalanine or tryptophan, so this is likely a read error. The limits of the CDR3 on the DNA are not certain, so only TCRdb's listed CDR3 is given. J is TRBJ2-5 and V is TRBV10-3; TRBD1, the table's D call, was not compared with the DNA. Termini included, the CDR3 measures 16 amino acids. CDR1 is ENHRY, CDR2 SYGVKD, per germline. The CDR3 region is CATLGPGSSYEQYFGN.

This clonotype was recorded a few times. Possible read error: a much larger clone is one base away. The rearrangement uses TRBV6-1 and TRBJ2-1, with 9 positions matching TRBD2. The assigned J gene may be wrong: the sequence end matches TRBJ2-7 better. This CDR3 is built from 15 residues. Germline loops: CDR1 MNHNS, CDR2 SASEGT. The chain's CDR3 is CASKASGNSYNEQYF. DNA of the CDR3: TGTGCCAGCAAGGCTAGCGGGAACTCCTACAATGAGCAGTACTTC.

This clonotype occurred many times. This rearrangement joins TRBV5-1 to TRBJ1-2; 9 bases are shared with TRBD1. Unmatched junction bases numbered 4, after V lost 2 bases and J lost 8 bases. Germline V gene lookup returns CDR1 SGHRS and CDR2 YFSETQ. This CDR3 has 13 residues. The CDR3 spells CASSLQGAGGYTF. The CDR3, as DNA: TGCGCCAGCAGCTTACAGGGGGCTGGAGGCTACACCTTC. Using reference TRBV5-1 and TRBJ1-2 for the parts outside the CDR3, the full variable domain is KAGVTQTPRYLIKTRGQQVTLSCSPISGHRSVSWYQQTPGQGLQFLFEYFSETQRNKGNFPGRFSGRQFSNSRSEMNVSTLELGDSALYLCASSLQGAGGYTFGSGTRLTVV.

Ten or more counts support this clonotype. An end of the junction does not agree with germline; a read error may underlie this. DNA of the CDR3: TGTGCCACCAGCAGAGGACAGAGCTATAATTCACCCCTCCACTTC. This codes for CATSRGQSYNSPLHF. The J gene is TRBJ1-6, the V gene TRBV15; D perhaps matches TRBD1 (5 bases). The germline V gene encodes CDR1 LNHNV and CDR2 YYDKDF (reference sequence). The CDR3 has 15 residues.

The sample holds many counts of this clonotype. The V and J genes are TRBV6-1 and TRBJ2-3, with D possibly TRBD2 on 6 matching bases. This CDR3 is built from 14 residues. Germline CDR1 MNHNS, CDR2 SASEGT. V shed 10 bases and J shed 3 bases, with 17 bases lying between them. CDR3 sequence: CATWTARGTDTQYF. As DNA, the CDR3 is TGTGCCACGTGGACTGCCCGGGGGACAGATACGCAGTATTTT.

This clonotype showed up just a few times. In DNA, the CDR3 is TGTGCCAGCAGCTTGTCCCGGCTTTGGGGCTACACCTTC. Its protein product is CASSLSRLWGYTF. J is TRBJ1-2 and V is TRBV5-6; no clear D gene. The CDR3 has 13 amino acids. V was trimmed by 1 base and J by 8 bases, leaving 12 bases between them. Germline V gives CDR1 SGHDT, CDR2 YYEEEE.

Sample share makes this clonotype medium-sized. V and J are TRBV24-1 and TRBJ2-1, with D unresolved. The CDR3 covers 16 residues. The V end was cut by 3 bases, the J end by 3 bases, with 14 bases between. The germline CDR1 and CDR2 sequences are KGHDR and SFDVKD. The CDR3 sequence: CATSDASGDNYNEQFF. Written as DNA, the CDR3 is TGTGCCACCAGTGATGCGTCTGGAGACAACTACAATGAGCAGTTCTTC.

This clonotype was detected only a few times. The V gene is TRBV4-1, the J gene TRBJ2-5; 10 bases align to TRBD1. The germline V gene has CDR1 MGHRA and CDR2 YSYEKL. The ends lost 2 bases at V and 4 bases at J; junction bases unmatched: 7. This CDR3 has 16 amino acids. The CDR3: CASSQRQGANGETQYF. The CDR3 DNA sequence: TGCGCCAGCAGCCAAAGACAGGGGGCGAACGGAGAGACCCAGTACTTC.

Here the CDR3 reads CASSLPIGETQYF. The DNA of the CDR3 is TGTGCCAGCAGCTTACCCATTGGAGAGACCCAGTACTTC. The rearrangement links TRBV7-4 to TRBJ2-5; no firm D call. V lost 2 bases to trimming and J lost 4 bases, with 8 bases between them. The CDR3 spans 13 residues. Germline V gives CDR1 SGHVT, CDR2 SQSDAQ.

This clonotype was picked up many times. The J gene is TRBJ2-3, the V gene TRBV6-1, with 9 bases lining up with TRBD2. The CDR3 length is 17 residues. Germline assignment: CDR1 MNHNS and CDR2 SASEGT. V shed 5 bases and J 1 base; nucleotides not matched to a gene: 10. The CDR3 region is CASSPDLAGFGTDTQYF. The CDR3 bases are TGTGCCAGCAGTCCCGATCTAGCGGGATTCGGCACAGATACGCAGTATTTT.

This clonotype is medium-sized within its sample. The chain uses TRBV7-8 and TRBJ2-7; D call uncertain. V was pared by 2 bases and J by 4 bases, with 15 bases between. Germline assignment: CDR1 SGHVS and CDR2 FQNEAQ. The CDR3 covers 15 residues. This CDR3 reads CASSLSTPSFYEQYF. The CDR3 DNA reads as TGTGCCAGCAGCTTATCTACACCCTCGTTTTACGAGCAGTACTTC.

This clonotype was recorded at least ten times. The J gene is TRBJ2-7, the V gene TRBV27; either TRBD1 or TRBD2 may supply D (5 bases each). Looked up from germline, CDR1 is MNHEY and CDR2 is SMNVEV (reference sequence). The CDR3 length is 18 residues. Trimming took off 5 bases at V and 3 bases at J, with 26 bases between the two ends. The CDR3 DNA reads as TGTGCCAGCAGTCCCATGGGACCCGGGAACCTTAACGGCTACGAGCAGTACTTC. Its protein product is CASSPMGPGNLNGYEQYF.

In nucleotides, the CDR3 is TGTGCCAGTAGTATCCTTACCGGACAGGGGGCTGGGGAGCAGTACTTC. This sequence encodes CASSILTGQGAGEQYF. The chain combines TRBV19 with TRBJ2-7; 11 bases fit TRBD1. The germline CDR1 and CDR2 sequences are LNHDA and SQIVND (reference sequence). This CDR3 is built from 16 residues. Unmatched junction bases numbered 11, after V lost 3 bases and J lost 7 bases.

By proportion, this clonotype is medium-sized. The J gene is TRBJ2-3, the V gene TRBV7-2, with 9 nucleotides matching TRBD2. Germline loops: CDR1 SGHTA, CDR2 FQGNSA. This CDR3 has 17 residues. V trimming: 1 base; J trimming: 1 base; junction bases outside the gene matches: 6. The CDR3 nucleotides are TGTGCCAGCAGCTTAGTGGCTGGCGGGAGGGGCACAGATACGCAGTATTTT. Translated, it gives CASSLVAGGRGTDTQYF.

This clonotype has ten or more counts. The chain has TRBV5-6 and TRBJ2-7, with TRBD1 matching 10 bases. CDR3 length: 15 amino acids. Trimming at V came to 5 bases and at J to 2 bases, leaving 7 bases not matched to a gene. Germline assignment: CDR1 SGHDT and CDR2 YYEEEE. The CDR3 nucleotides are TGTGCCAGCAGGGCCGGGACAGGGGCACCCTACGAGCAGTACTTC. It codes for CASRAGTGAPYEQYF.

This clonotype was counted only a few times. CDR3 sequence (DNA): TGTGCCAGCAGCTCTACTAGCGGGAGTCCCTACGAGCAGTACTTC. Amino acid sequence: CASSSTSGSPYEQYF. The rearrangement links TRBV7-2 to TRBJ2-1; 11 bases are a match to TRBD2. The last part of the DNA fits TRBJ2-7 better; the J call may be wrong. CDR3 length: 15 residues. CDR1 SGHTA and CDR2 FQGNSA come from the germline V gene.

This clonotype appeared many times. This chain joins TRBV18 and TRBJ2-1; 8 positions match TRBD2. V gave up 0 bases and J gave up 10 bases; unmatched junction bases: 8. The CDR3 consists of 15 residues. Germline V gives CDR1 KGHSH, CDR2 LQKENI. CDR3 sequence (DNA): TGTGCCAGCTCACCACCAGGACTAGCACCCCGGGAGCAGTTCTTC. Protein product: CASSPPGLAPREQFF.

The sample holds many counts of this clonotype. This chain joins TRBV5-4 and TRBJ1-1; D ambiguous. The CDR3 contains 14 residues. CDR1 SGHNT and CDR2 YYREEE come from the germline V gene (reference sequence). Between the trimmed V and J ends, which lost 0 bases and 4 bases, there was a span of 10 bases. In nucleotides, the CDR3 is TGTGCCAGCAGCTTGGAGACATCGGGCACTGAAGCTTTCTTT. Residues: CASSLETSGTEAFF.

This clonotype showed up many times. The rearrangement links TRBV12-3 or TRBV12-4 to TRBJ2-7; 8 positions match TRBD1. This CDR3 spans 14 amino acids. The V segment lost 4 bases and the J segment 3 bases; nucleotides outside the gene matches: 5. This CDR3 reads CASSSSTGDYEQYF. The CDR3 nucleotides are TGTGCCAGCAGTTCCTCGACAGGGGACTACGAGCAGTACTTC.

Within the sample, this clonotype is medium-sized. V gene TRBV7-2 combines with J gene TRBJ1-5, with a tentative D call TRBD1 (5 bases). This CDR3 has 16 residues. Deletions cut 1 base from V and 7 bases from J, with 17 bases between. CDR1 is SGHTA, CDR2 FQGNSA, per germline. The CDR3 loop is CASSLVAAGTGQPQHF. The CDR3 bases are TGTGCCAGCAGCTTAGTAGCGGCAGGGACGGGACAGCCCCAGCATTTT.

The chain is built from TRBV10-2 and TRBJ2-3, with D hard to call. Near its end, the DNA agrees better with TRBJ2-7, so the J call may be wrong. This CDR3 spans 16 amino acids. CDR1 WSHSY and CDR2 SAAADI come from the germline V gene. The CDR3 reads CASSESSQAITYEQYF. The DNA of the CDR3 is TGCGCCAGCAGTGAGTCGAGCCAGGCCATCACCTACGAGCAGTACTTC.

V usage is TRBV7-6 and J usage is TRBJ1-3; D gene uncertain. Germline V gene lookup returns CDR1 SGHVS and CDR2 FNYEAQ. The V and J ends lost 1 base and 3 bases respectively, with 16 bases between them. The CDR3 totals 17 residues. The CDR3 DNA reads TGTGCCAGCAGCTTAGAACCCCCACCCCCCGTTGGAAACACCATATATTTT. Translation: CASSLEPPPPVGNTIYF. The complete variable domain, with remaining parts taken from reference TRBV7-6 and TRBJ1-3, reads GAGVSQSPRYKVTKRGQDVALRCDPISGHVSLYWYRQALGQGPEFLTYFNYEAQQDKSGLPNDRFSAERPEGSISTLTIQRTEQRDSAMYRCASSLEPPPPVGNTIYFGEGSWLTVV.

This sequence joins TRBV28 and TRBJ1-3; 7 bases align to TRBD1. Looked up from germline, CDR1 is MDHEN and CDR2 is SYDVKM. CDR3 length equals 16 residues. With 2 bases clipped from V and 2 bases from J, the junction kept 6 bases outside the gene matches. The CDR3 reads CASSLTGQWPGNTIYF. CDR3 bases: TGTGCCAGCAGTTTAACGGGACAGTGGCCTGGAAACACCATATATTTT. Complete variable domain (other parts from reference TRBV28 and TRBJ1-3): DVKVTQSSRYLVKRTGEKVFLECVQDMDHENMFWYRQDPGLGLRLIYFSYDVKMKEKGDIPEGYSVSREKKERFSLILESASTNQTSMYLCASSLTGQWPGNTIYFGEGSWLTVV.

The sample holds many counts of this clonotype. V usage is TRBV27 and J usage is TRBJ1-6, with D tentatively TRBD1 (6 bases). Germline V gives CDR1 MNHEY, CDR2 SMNVEV (reference sequence). CDR3 length: 15 amino acids. Between the trimmed V and J ends, which lost 6 bases and 2 bases, there was a span of 11 bases. CDR3 in amino acids: CASRDSLPYNSPLHF. Written as DNA, the CDR3 is TGTGCCAGCAGGGACAGTTTACCCTATAATTCACCCCTCCACTTT.